These 20 T cell receptor beta chains originate from one sample sequenced in a study of OX40 agonist ivuxolimab in advanced cancers. The repertoire was sequenced with immunoSEQ multiplex PCR; TCRdb's copy has only in-frame clones and lacks some. The table lists tens of thousands of clones, 65% to 80% of them singletons. Source: CD4+ or CD8+ T cells sorted from blood, taken in a trial of the OX40 agonist ivuxolimab. Receptors were obtained from an adult with an advanced solid tumor such as melanoma, head and neck, liver or kidney cancer.

The CDR3 sequence is CASGTVRADTQYF. In nucleotides, the CDR3 is TGTGCCAGCGGGACAGTAAGGGCAGATACGCAGTATTTT. The chain is built from TRBV6-5 and TRBJ2-3; TRBD1 matches at 7 bases. Unmatched junction bases numbered 6, after V lost 8 bases and J lost 4 bases. The germline CDR1 and CDR2 sequences are MNHEY and SVGAGI. The CDR3 covers 13 residues.

The rearrangement joins TRBV7-6 to TRBJ1-1; possible D gene TRBD1, 5 bases. The CDR3 is 15 residues long. CDR1 is SGHVS, CDR2 FNYEAQ, per germline. V was clipped by 5 bases and J by 0 bases, with 13 bases between them. CDR3 region: CASSRDGTMNTEAFF. CDR3 coding DNA: TGTGCCAGCAGCCGGGACGGGACGATGAACACTGAAGCTTTCTTT.

The rearrangement links TRBV6-1 to TRBJ2-5; possibly TRBD1 for D (5 bases). The J call may be wrong; the DNA end is better matched by TRBJ2-7. Germline V gives CDR1 MNHNS, CDR2 SASEGT. The CDR3 has 15 amino acids. The CDR3 nucleotides are TGTGCCAGCAGACTGTCATACGACAGTCCCTACGAGCAGTACTTC. Amino acids: CASRLSYDSPYEQYF.

V usage is TRBV6-5 and J usage is TRBJ2-1; possible D gene TRBD2, 5 bases. CDR1 and CDR2 (germline): MNHEY, SVGAGI. The CDR3 covers 13 residues. Trimming shortened V by 0 bases and J by 7 bases, and 7 bases separated the two germline ends. CDR3 sequence reads: CASSYSDSNEQFF. The CDR3 DNA is TGTGCCAGCAGTTACTCGGACTCGAATGAGCAGTTCTTC.

This clone appeared a few times. V and J are TRBV27 and TRBJ1-2; D ambiguous. Trimming stripped 4 bases from V and 0 bases from J, with 6 bases between. The CDR3 runs to 13 residues. Per the germline V gene, CDR1 is MNHEY and CDR2 is SMNVEV (reference sequence). The DNA for the CDR3 is TGTGCCAGCAGTTACGGAGCTAACTATGGCTACACCTTC. Residues: CASSYGANYGYTF.

The J gene is TRBJ2-3, the V gene TRBV13; the match to TRBD2 covers 8 bases. Trimming took 5 bases from V and 0 from J; bases not matched to a gene: 10. This CDR3 is built from 17 residues. CDR1 PRHDT and CDR2 FYEKMQ come from the germline V gene (reference sequence). In DNA form, the CDR3 reads TGTGCCAGCAGCCTAATTAAGTCGGGGGGGAGCACAGATACGCAGTATTTT. Translating it yields CASSLIKSGGSTDTQYF.

This clone was seen just once. This chain links TRBV5-6 with TRBJ2-1; 10 bases are shared with TRBD1. CDR1 SGHDT and CDR2 YYEEEE come from the germline V gene. This CDR3 contains 16 residues. The junction had 13 bases not matched to a gene; V was cut back by 5 bases and J by 8 bases. The CDR3 spells CASRPNWDRGHHEQFF. For the CDR3, the DNA is TGTGCCAGCAGGCCGAACTGGGACAGGGGTCACCATGAGCAGTTCTTC.

The chain couples TRBV7-9 to TRBJ2-3; 10 bases are shared with TRBD2. The CDR3 covers 15 residues. The J segment lost 6 bases and the V segment lost 7 bases, leaving 10 bases of the junction unmatched. From germline, CDR1 is SEHNR and CDR2 FQNEAQ (reference sequence). The CDR3 region has the DNA TGTGCCAGCACCGAAGGCCAGCGGGGGGGCGATACGCAGTATTTT. Translation gives CASTEGQRGGDTQYF.

This clone has only a few counts. J is TRBJ2-7 and V is TRBV6-5; 11 nucleotides match TRBD2. Unmatched junction bases numbered 6, after V lost 6 bases and J lost 2 bases. This CDR3 spans 15 amino acids. CDR1 and CDR2 from the germline V gene are MNHEY and SVGAGI. The CDR3 region is CASRPLAGGTYEQYF. The CDR3 region has the DNA TGTGCCAGCAGGCCCCTAGCGGGGGGTACCTACGAGCAGTACTTC.

The gene calls are TRBV9 and TRBJ1-1; TRBD1 matches 7 bases. V shed 3 bases, J shed 4 bases, and the junction held 3 bases outside the gene matches. The V gene's germline CDR1 is SGDLS and CDR2 YYNGEE. The CDR3 loop spans 13 amino acids. The DNA for the CDR3 is TGTGCCAGCAGCGCTGAGGGGGCCACTGAAGCTTTCTTT. Protein sequence: CASSAEGATEAFF.

This chain links TRBV4-3 with TRBJ2-7; 7 bases align to TRBD2. Trimming at V came to 0 bases and at J to 2 bases, leaving 13 bases not matched to a gene. The CDR3 runs to 18 residues. Looked up from germline, CDR1 is LGHNA and CDR2 is YSLEER. The CDR3 region is CASSQDPPGTGGTYEQYF. The CDR3 nucleotides read TGCGCCAGCAGCCAAGACCCCCCTGGAACGGGGGGTACCTACGAGCAGTACTTC.

The chain is built from TRBV6-6 and TRBJ1-6, with 8 bases lining up with TRBD1. V lost 5 bases and J lost 4; bases outside the gene matches: 1. From germline, CDR1 is MNHNY and CDR2 SVGAGI (reference sequence). The CDR3 is 14 residues long. In DNA form, the CDR3 reads TGTGCCAGCAGTGACAGGGGATATAATTCACCCCTCCACTTT. This translates into CASSDRGYNSPLHF.

This clone was found a few times. The V gene is TRBV30, the J gene TRBJ1-1; D may be TRBD1 (5 bases). V shed 0 bases and J shed 10 bases, with 15 bases lying between them. This CDR3 has 13 amino acids. Germline CDR1 and CDR2: GTSNPN and SVGIG (reference sequence). The CDR3 DNA reads as TGTGCCTGGAGTGTAAGGGTTCAGGGCGCAGCTTTCTTT. The encoded protein is CAWSVRVQGAAFF.

This clone was observed a single time. This sequence joins TRBV4-3 and TRBJ2-2; 8 bases align to TRBD2. Germline V gives CDR1 LGHNA, CDR2 YSLEER. This CDR3 is 17 amino acids long. With V trimmed by 4 bases and J by 4 bases, 11 bases remained unmatched. In DNA form, the CDR3 reads TGCGCCAGCAGCCCCGGTGTCGGCGGGGGGCTCACCGGGGAGCTGTTTTTT. It yields the protein CASSPGVGGGLTGELFF.

The chain has TRBV7-3 and TRBJ2-3; 8 bases match TRBD1. The V gene end was trimmed by 1 base and the J gene end by 4 bases; junction bases not matched to a gene: 4. Per the germline V gene, CDR1 is SGHTA and CDR2 is FQGTGA. The CDR3 totals 15 residues. For the CDR3, the DNA is TGTGCCAGCAGCTTAATACAGGGGGGCCCAGATACGCAGTATTTT. It translates to CASSLIQGGPDTQYF. The full variable domain, with the rest looked up from reference TRBV7-3 and TRBJ2-3, is GAGVSQTPSNKVTEKGKYVELRCDPISGHTALYWYRQSLGQGPEFLIYFQGTGAADDSGLPNDRFFAVRPEGSVSTLKIQRTERGDSAVYLCASSLIQGGPDTQYFGPGTRLTVL.

The V gene is TRBV7-3, the J gene TRBJ2-5; D is unclear. The V and J ends lost 1 base and 0 bases respectively, with 12 bases between them. Germline assignment: CDR1 SGHTA and CDR2 FQGTGA. CDR3 length: 16 residues. CDR3: CASSLNSAEYQETQYF. In nucleotides, the CDR3 is TGTGCCAGCAGCTTAAATTCCGCGGAGTACCAAGAGACCCAGTACTTC. Supplemented by reference TRBV7-3 and TRBJ2-5, the full variable domain reads GAGVSQTPSNKVTEKGKYVELRCDPISGHTALYWYRQSLGQGPEFLIYFQGTGAADDSGLPNDRFFAVRPEGSVSTLKIQRTERGDSAVYLCASSLNSAEYQETQYFGPGTRLLVL.

The chain employs TRBV27 and TRBJ1-4, with D possibly matching TRBD1 (6 bases). The CDR3 is 13 residues long. V lost 3 bases to trimming and J lost 8 bases, with 10 bases between them. The germline gives CDR1 MNHEY, CDR2 SMNVEV (reference sequence). CDR3 DNA: TGTGCCAGCAGTTTGGGGGGCGCCGAAAAACTGTTTTTT. Its translation: CASSLGGAEKLFF.

The rearrangement joins TRBV19 to TRBJ1-2; 10 nucleotides line up with TRBD1. The CDR3 runs 17 residues. CDR1 and CDR2 from the germline V gene are LNHDA and SQIVND (reference sequence). The V gene end was trimmed by 4 bases and the J gene end by 3 bases; junction bases not matched to a gene: 11. The CDR3: CASSTLTGGLGDYGYTF. DNA for the CDR3: TGTGCCAGTAGTACCCTGACAGGGGGCTTAGGGGACTATGGCTACACCTTC. The full variable domain, rest sourced from reference TRBV19 and TRBJ1-2, is DGGITQSPKYLFRKEGQNVTLSCEQNLNHDAMYWYRQDPGQGLRLIYYSQIVNDFQKGDIAEGYSVSREKKESFPLTVTSAQKNPTAFYLCASSTLTGGLGDYGYTFGSGTRLTVV.

V gene TRBV9 combines with J gene TRBJ2-1, with 7 nucleotides matching TRBD2. CDR1 SGDLS and CDR2 YYNGEE come from the germline V gene. V lost 3 bases to trimming and J lost 3 bases; unmatched junction nucleotides: 6. This CDR3 is 15 amino acids long. DNA for the CDR3: TGTGCCAGCAGCGAGGGCGGGGGTATCTACAATGAGCAGTTCTTC. Encoded protein: CASSEGGGIYNEQFF.

V gene TRBV4-3 combines with J gene TRBJ1-5, with 8 bases matching TRBD1. Trimming at V came to 2 bases and at J to 7 bases, leaving 7 bases not matched to a gene. CDR1 and CDR2 (germline): LGHNA, YSLEER. This CDR3 is 15 amino acids long. The CDR3 bases are TGCGCCAGCAGCCAATCTCAGGGGGCCGGGCAGCCCCAGCATTTT. This translates into CASSQSQGAGQPQHF.